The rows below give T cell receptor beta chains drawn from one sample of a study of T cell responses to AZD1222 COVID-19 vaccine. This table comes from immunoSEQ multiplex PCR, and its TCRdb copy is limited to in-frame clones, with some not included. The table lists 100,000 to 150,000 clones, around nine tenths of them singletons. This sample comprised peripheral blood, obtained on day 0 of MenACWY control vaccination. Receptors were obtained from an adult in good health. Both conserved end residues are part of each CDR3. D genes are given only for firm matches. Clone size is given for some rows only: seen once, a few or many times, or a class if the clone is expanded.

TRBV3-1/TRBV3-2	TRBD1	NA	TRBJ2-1	TGTGCCAGCAGCCGCCGGGGACAGGGCAATCGCAATGAGCAGTTCTTC	CASSRRGQGNRNEQFF
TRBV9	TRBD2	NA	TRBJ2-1	TGTGCCAGCAGCCCCCGACTAGCGGGAGCAGACAATGAGCAGTTCTTC	CASSPRLAGADNEQFF
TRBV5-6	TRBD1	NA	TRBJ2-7	TGTGCCAGCAGAGCCGGGACAGGGATTTCCGAGCAGTACTTC	CASRAGTGISEQYF
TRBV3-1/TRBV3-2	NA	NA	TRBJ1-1	TGTGCCAGCAGCCAACAGGGTTGGGACACTGAAGCTTTCTTT	CASSQQGWDTEAFF
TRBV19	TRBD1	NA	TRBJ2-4	TGTGCCAGTAGGCCGGGACAGGGAAAAAACATTCAGTACTTC	CASRPGQGKNIQYF
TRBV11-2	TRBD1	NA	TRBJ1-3	TGTGCCAGCAGCTTCGGGACAGGGGGCAGGAACACCATATATTTT	CASSFGTGGRNTIYF
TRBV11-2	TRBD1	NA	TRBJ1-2	TGTGCCAGCAGACCTACAGGGGGTAATGGCTACACCTTC	CASRPTGGNGYTF
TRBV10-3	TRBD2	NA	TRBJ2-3	TGTGCCATCGGCCTAGCGGGAGTTGCAGATACGCAGTATTTT	CAIGLAGVADTQYF
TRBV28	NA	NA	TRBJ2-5	TGTGCCAGCAGTGCGGGGACGGATGGTAGGTCAGAGACCCAGTACTTC	CASSAGTDGRSETQYF
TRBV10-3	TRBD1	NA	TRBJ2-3	TGTGCCATCGGGGGGACAGGGGGTGTCACAGATACGCAGTATTTT	CAIGGTGGVTDTQYF
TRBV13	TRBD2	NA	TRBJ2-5	TGTGCCAGCAGCTTAGGTTTCTCGGTACTAGCGGGAGCAGAGACCCAGTACTTC	CASSLGFSVLAGAETQYF
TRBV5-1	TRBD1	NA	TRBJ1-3	TGCGCCAGCAGCTCACAGGGGACGATTGGAAACACCATATATTTT	CASSSQGTIGNTIYF
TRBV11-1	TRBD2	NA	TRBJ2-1	TGTGCCAGCAGCACCGGACTAGCGGGATACTACAATGAGCAGTTCTTC	CASSTGLAGYYNEQFF
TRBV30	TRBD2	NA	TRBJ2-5	TGTGCCATGGGTAGCGGGAGTGGAGAAGAGACCCAGTACTTC	CAMGSGSGEETQYF
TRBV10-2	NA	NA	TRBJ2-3	TGCGCCAGCAGTGAAGTGAGGGACCCAGATACGCAGTATTTT	CASSEVRDPDTQYF
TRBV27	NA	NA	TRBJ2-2	TGTGCCAGCAGTCTGCTATATCGAGAAGGGGAGCTGTTTTTT	CASSLLYREGELFF
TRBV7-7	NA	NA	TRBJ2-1	TGTGCCAGCAGCCGTATAACAGACAATGAGCAGTTCTTC	CASSRITDNEQFF
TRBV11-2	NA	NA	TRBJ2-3	TGTGCCAGCAGCTTAGATTCTGGTACGCAGTATTTT	CASSLDSGTQYF
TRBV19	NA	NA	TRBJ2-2	TGTGCCAGTAGCATTTACGTGGGGTCCGGGGAGCTGTTTTTT	CASSIYVGSGELFF
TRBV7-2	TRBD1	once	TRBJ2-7	TGTGCCAGCAGCCCACAGGGGTCTTCCTACGAGCAGTACTTC	CASSPQGSSYEQYF
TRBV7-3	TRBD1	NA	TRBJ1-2	TGTGCCAGCAGCTTAAGCCAGGGGGGTTATGGCTACACCTTC	CASSLSQGGYGYTF
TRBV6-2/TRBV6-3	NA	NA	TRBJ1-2	TGTGCCAGCAGTCTCGGAGGGCCTTATGGCTACACCTTC	CASSLGGPYGYTF
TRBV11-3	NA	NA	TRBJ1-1	TGTGCCAGCAGCTCCCCTTGGGGAAACGCTGAAGCTTTCTTT	CASSSPWGNAEAFF
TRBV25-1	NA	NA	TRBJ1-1	TGTGCCAGCAGCGAAGGGTGGGTTGAAGCTTTCTTT	CASSEGWVEAFF
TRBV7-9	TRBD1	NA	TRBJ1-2	TGTGCCAGCAGCTCCCGACAGGGGGCCTGGACCTTC	CASSSRQGAWTF
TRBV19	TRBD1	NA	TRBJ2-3	TGTGCCAGTAGTAGGGGCAGGGGGTCCTCAGATACGCAGTATTTT	CASSRGRGSSDTQYF
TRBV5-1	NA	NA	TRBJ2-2	TGCGCCAGCAGCTTGCGTACGACCACGAACACCGGGGAGCTGTTTTTT	CASSLRTTTNTGELFF
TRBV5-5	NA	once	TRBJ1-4	TGTGCCAGCAGCTTGTGGGGATCTCTCGGCGGTGAAAAACTGTTTTTT	CASSLWGSLGGEKLFF
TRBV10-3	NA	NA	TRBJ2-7	TGTGCCATCAGTGGATCACTAGTCTACGAGCAGTACTTC	CAISGSLVYEQYF
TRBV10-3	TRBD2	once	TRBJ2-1	TGTGCCATCGGGACTAGCGGGACGGACTCCTCCTACAATGAGCAGTTCTTC	CAIGTSGTDSSYNEQFF
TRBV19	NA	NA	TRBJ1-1	TGTGCCAGTAGTATAAGGACCACACGGGAAGCTTTCTTT	CASSIRTTREAFF
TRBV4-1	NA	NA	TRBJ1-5	TGCGCCAGCAGCCAAGAAGGAGCAGCAGACTCATATAGCAATCAGCCCCAGCATTTT	CASSQEGAADSYSNQPQHF
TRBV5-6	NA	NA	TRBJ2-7	TGTGCCAGCAGATACGACAGAACCTACGAGCAGTACTTC	CASRYDRTYEQYF
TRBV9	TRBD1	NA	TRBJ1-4	TGTGCCAGCAGCGTGGCGGCAGGGGGAGGTGAAAAACTGTTTTTT	CASSVAAGGGEKLFF
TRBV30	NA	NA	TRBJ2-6	TGTGCCTGGAGTGTACTAGGGGCTGGGGCCAACGTCCTGACTTTC	CAWSVLGAGANVLTF
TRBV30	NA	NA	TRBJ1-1	TGTGCCTGGAGTACCGACAAGAACACTGAAGCTTTCTTT	CAWSTDKNTEAFF
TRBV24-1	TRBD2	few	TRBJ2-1	TGTGCCACCAGTGATTCTTCACTAGCGGCCTACAATGAGCAGTTCTTC	CATSDSSLAAYNEQFF
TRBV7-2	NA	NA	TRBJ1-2	TGTGCCAGCAGCTTAGATTGGACAACTTATGGCTACACCTTC	CASSLDWTTYGYTF
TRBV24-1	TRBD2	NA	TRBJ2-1	TGTGCCACCAGTGAGACTAGCAGATCCTACAATGAGCAGTTCTTC	CATSETSRSYNEQFF
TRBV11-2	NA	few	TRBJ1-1	TGTGCCAGCAGCTTGGGGAGACCGAACACTGAAGCTTTCTTT	CASSLGRPNTEAFF
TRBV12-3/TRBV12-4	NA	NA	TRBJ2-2	TGTGCCAGCAGTTTATCGGTTCGCCGGGAGCTGTTTTTT	CASSLSVRRELFF
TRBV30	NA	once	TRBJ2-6	TGTGCCTGGATTAACTCTGGGGCCAACGTCCTGACTTTC	CAWINSGANVLTF
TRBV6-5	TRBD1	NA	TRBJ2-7	TGTGCCAGCAGTCTCGGACAGGCCTCCTACGAGCAGTACTTC	CASSLGQASYEQYF
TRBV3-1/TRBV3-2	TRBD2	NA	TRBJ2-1	TGTGCCAGCAGCCTCCTATCGGGGACTAGCGGCAATGAGCAGTTCTTC	CASSLLSGTSGNEQFF
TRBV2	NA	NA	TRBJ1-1	TGTGCCAGCAGCGACCGGGACCGTACGTATCTGAACACTGAAGCTTTCTTT	CASSDRDRTYLNTEAFF
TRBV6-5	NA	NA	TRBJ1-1	TGTGCCAGCAGTTACCTACAGGGCGAAGCTTTCTTT	CASSYLQGEAFF
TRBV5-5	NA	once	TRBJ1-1	TGTGCCAGCAGCTTCTTTACGGGTTTAGGTGAAGCTTTCTTT	CASSFFTGLGEAFF
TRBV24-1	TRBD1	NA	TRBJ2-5	TGTGCCACCAGTGAAACGGGACAGAATGATGAAGAGACCCAGTACTTC	CATSETGQNDEETQYF
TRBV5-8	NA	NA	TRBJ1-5	TGTGCCAGCAGCTTGGCAGGGATCAATCAGCCCCAGCATTTT	CASSLAGINQPQHF
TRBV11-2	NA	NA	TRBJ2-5	TGTGCCAGCAGCTTAGTTGGAATCACGGAGACCCAGTACTTC	CASSLVGITETQYF